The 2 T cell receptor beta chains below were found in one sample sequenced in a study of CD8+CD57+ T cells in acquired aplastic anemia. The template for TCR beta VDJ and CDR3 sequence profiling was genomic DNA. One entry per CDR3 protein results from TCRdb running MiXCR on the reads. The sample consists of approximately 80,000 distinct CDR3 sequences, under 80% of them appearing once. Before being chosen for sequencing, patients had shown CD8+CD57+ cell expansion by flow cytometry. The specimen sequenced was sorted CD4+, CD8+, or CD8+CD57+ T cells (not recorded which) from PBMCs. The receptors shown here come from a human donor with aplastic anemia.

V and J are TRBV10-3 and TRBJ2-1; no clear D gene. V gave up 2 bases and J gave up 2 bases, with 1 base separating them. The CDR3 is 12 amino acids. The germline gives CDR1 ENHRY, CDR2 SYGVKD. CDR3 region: CAISEAYNEQFF. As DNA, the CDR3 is TGTGCCATCAGTGAGGCCTACAATGAGCAGTTCTTC.

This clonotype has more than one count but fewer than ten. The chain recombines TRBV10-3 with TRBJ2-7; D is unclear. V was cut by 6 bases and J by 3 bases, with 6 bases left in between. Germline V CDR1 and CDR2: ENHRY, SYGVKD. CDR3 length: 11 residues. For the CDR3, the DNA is TGTGCCATCAGCGATAACTACGAGCAGTACTTC. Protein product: CAISDNYEQYF.